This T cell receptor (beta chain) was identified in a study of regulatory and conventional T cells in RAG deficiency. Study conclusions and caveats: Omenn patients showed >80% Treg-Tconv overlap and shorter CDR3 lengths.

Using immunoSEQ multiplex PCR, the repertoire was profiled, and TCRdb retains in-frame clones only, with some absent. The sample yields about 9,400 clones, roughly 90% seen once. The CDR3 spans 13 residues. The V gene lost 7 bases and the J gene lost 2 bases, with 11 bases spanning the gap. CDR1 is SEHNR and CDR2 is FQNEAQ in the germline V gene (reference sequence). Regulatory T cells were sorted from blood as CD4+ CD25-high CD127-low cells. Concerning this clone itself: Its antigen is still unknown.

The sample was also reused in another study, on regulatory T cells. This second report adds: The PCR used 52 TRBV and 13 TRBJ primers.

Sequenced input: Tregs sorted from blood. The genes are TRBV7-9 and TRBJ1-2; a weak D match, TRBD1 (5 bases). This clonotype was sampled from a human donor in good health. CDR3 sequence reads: CASMLGGNYGYTF. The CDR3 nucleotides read TGTGCCAGCATGCTGGGGGGGAACTATGGCTACACCTTC.